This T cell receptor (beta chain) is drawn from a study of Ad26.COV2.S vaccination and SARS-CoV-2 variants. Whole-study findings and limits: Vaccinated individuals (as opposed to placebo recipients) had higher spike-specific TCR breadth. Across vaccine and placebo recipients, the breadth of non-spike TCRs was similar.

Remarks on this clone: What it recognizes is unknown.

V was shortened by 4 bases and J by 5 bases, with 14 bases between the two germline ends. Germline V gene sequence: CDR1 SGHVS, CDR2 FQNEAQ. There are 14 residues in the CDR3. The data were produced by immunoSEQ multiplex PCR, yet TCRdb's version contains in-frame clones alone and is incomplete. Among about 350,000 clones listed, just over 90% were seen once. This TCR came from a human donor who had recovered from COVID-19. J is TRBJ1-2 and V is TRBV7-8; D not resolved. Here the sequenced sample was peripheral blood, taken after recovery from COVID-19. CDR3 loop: CASSSPEGRYGYTF. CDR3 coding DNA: TGTGCCAGCAGCTCCCCGGAAGGACGATATGGCTACACCTTC.